These 14 T cell receptor beta chains were all obtained from the same sample, sequenced in a study of shared clonotypes between healthy human individuals. The table came from immunoSEQ multiplex PCR; TCRdb's copy has only in-frame clones and leaves some out. The table includes 2 million to 2.5 million clones, approximately 94% detected once. Sample: naive CD4+ T cells sorted from blood. Indicated subset: CD45RA+ positively selected. The receptor set was obtained from a man aged 18 to 29 in good health.

The V and J genes are TRBV6-1 and TRBJ2-5, with 9 bases fitting TRBD1. The CDR3 runs to 15 residues. Germline V gene lookup returns CDR1 MNHNS and CDR2 SASEGT. After removal of 2 bases from V and 2 bases from J, the junction contained 3 bases not matched to a gene. The CDR3 nucleotides are TGTGCCAGCAGTGAAAGGGACAGGGATCAAGAGACCCAGTACTTC. It codes for CASSERDRDQETQYF.

V usage is TRBV5-4 and J usage is TRBJ2-3; a weak D match, TRBD2 (5 bases). Trimming left V 4 bases short and J 7 bases short, with 19 bases between. CDR3 length: 15 residues. Germline CDR1 and CDR2: SGHNT and YYREEE (reference sequence). This CDR3 is CASSPGGIRDHTQYF. The CDR3 DNA reads TGTGCCAGCAGCCCCGGCGGCATCCGGGATCATACGCAGTATTTT.

This clone has just one count. Other DNA sequences from this sample encode an identical CDR3 as well. This chain links TRBV7-2 with TRBJ2-3; D ambiguous. Trimming took 1 base from V and 4 from J, leaving 6 bases between them. Germline CDR1 is SGHTA and CDR2 is FQGNSA. The CDR3 contains 13 residues. The CDR3 loop reads CASSLGGPDTQYF. CDR3 nucleotide sequence: TGTGCCAGCAGCTTAGGTGGGCCAGATACGCAGTATTTT.

The rearrangement joins TRBV19 to TRBJ2-2; 7 nucleotides align to TRBD1. The germline V gene has CDR1 LNHDA and CDR2 SQIVND (reference sequence). V lost 10 bases and J lost 2; bases outside the gene matches: 4. The CDR3 sequence is 13 residues long. Here the CDR3 DNA reads TGTGCCACCGGGACAGATAACACCGGGGAGCTGTTTTTT. It is translated as CATGTDNTGELFF. The entire variable domain, with the rest obtained from reference TRBV19 and TRBJ2-2, is as follows: DGGITQSPKYLFRKEGQNVTLSCEQNLNHDAMYWYRQDPGQGLRLIYYSQIVNDFQKGDIAEGYSVSREKKESFPLTVTSAQKNPTAFYLCATGTDNTGELFFGEGSRLTVL.

This chain links TRBV10-1 with TRBJ2-2; D gene ambiguous. The germline CDR1 and CDR2 sequences are WNHNN and SYGVQD (reference sequence). The V gene lost 0 bases and the J gene lost 1 base, with 12 bases spanning the gap. CDR3 length: 17 amino acids. In DNA, the CDR3 is TGCGCCAGCAGTGAGTCGCGTTTGGCTCAGAACACCGGGGAGCTGTTTTTT. As protein: CASSESRLAQNTGELFF.

The V and J genes are TRBV9 and TRBJ2-5; 7 bases agree with TRBD1. The CDR3 sequence is 17 residues long. Germline CDR1 and CDR2: SGDLS and YYNGEE. The V segment lost 0 bases and the J segment 3 bases; nucleotides outside the gene matches: 11. CDR3 sequence reads: CASSVGTDRQGEETQYF. In nucleotides, the CDR3 is TGTGCCAGCAGCGTAGGGACGGACCGACAGGGTGAAGAGACCCAGTACTTC.

The genes are TRBV9 and TRBJ1-2; D is undetermined. V was shortened by 0 bases and J by 6 bases, with 21 bases between the two germline ends. This CDR3 is 17 amino acids long. Germline assignment: CDR1 SGDLS and CDR2 YYNGEE. For the CDR3, the DNA is TGTGCCAGCAGCGTAGTTCAGTCGGCAGAACTAGTAGATGGCTACACCTTC. Its protein is CASSVVQSAELVDGYTF.

The rearrangement joins TRBV7-8 to TRBJ1-6, with TRBD1 identical over 10 bases. Germline loops: CDR1 SGHVS, CDR2 FQNEAQ. Trimming removed 3 bases from V and 9 bases from J; junction bases left unmatched: 5. CDR3 length equals 15 residues. CDR3 coding DNA: TGTGCCAGCAGCTTGGGGGGACAGGGGCCTTCACCCCTCCACTTT. Translating gives CASSLGGQGPSPLHF. Looking up the rest from reference TRBV7-8 and TRBJ1-6 gives the full variable domain: GAGVSQSPRYKVAKRGQDVALRCDPISGHVSLFWYQQALGQGPEFLTYFQNEAQLDKSGLPSDRFFAERPEGSVSTLKIQRTQQEDSAVYLCASSLGGQGPSPLHFGNGTRLTVT.

V gene TRBV11-2 combines with J gene TRBJ2-5; 8 positions match TRBD2. The CDR3 runs 15 residues. Germline V CDR1 and CDR2: SGHAT, FQNNGV. The trim removed 5 bases at V and 2 bases at J, leaving 7 bases unmatched. The CDR3 reads CASSKAGEIQETQYF. In nucleotides, the CDR3 is TGTGCCAGCAGCAAAGCGGGAGAAATACAAGAGACCCAGTACTTC.

This sequence joins TRBV11-2 and TRBJ1-4; D may be TRBD1 (5 bases). This CDR3 comprises 17 residues. From germline, CDR1 is SGHAT and CDR2 FQNNGV. V was trimmed by 2 bases and J by 7 bases, leaving 20 bases between them. The CDR3 DNA reads TGTGCCAGCAGCTTAATGGCGCCCGGGACCGGGGGTGAAAAACTGTTTTTT. It encodes CASSLMAPGTGGEKLFF.

The chain combines TRBV5-1 with TRBJ2-2; tentatively, D is TRBD1 (6 bases). The germline V and J ends were trimmed by 2 bases and 3 bases, with 14 bases remaining between them. Germline CDR1 SGHRS, CDR2 YFSETQ. The CDR3 covers 16 residues. CDR3 DNA: TGCGCCAGCAGCTTCACCGGACAGCATGACACCGGGGAGCTGTTTTTT. Amino acid sequence: CASSFTGQHDTGELFF.

The CDR3 DNA is TGTGCCAGCAGTTACGGGGCAACAGGGGCGGCCGGGGAGCTGTTTTTT. Translated, it gives CASSYGATGAAGELFF. V and J are TRBV6-5 and TRBJ2-2, with 7 bases lining up with TRBD1. This CDR3 has 16 amino acids. V shed 2 bases and J 6 bases; nucleotides not matched to a gene: 9. Per germline, CDR1 MNHEY and CDR2 SVGAGI.

The rearrangement links TRBV5-1 to TRBJ2-1, with D unclear. The CDR3 runs 12 residues. Germline V lookup: CDR1 SGHRS, CDR2 YFSETQ. V was pared by 4 bases and J by 8 bases, with 10 bases between. CDR3 loop: CASSGYGDEQFF. The DNA of the CDR3 is TGCGCCAGCAGCGGATATGGGGATGAGCAGTTCTTC. Supplemented by reference TRBV5-1 and TRBJ2-1, the full variable domain reads KAGVTQTPRYLIKTRGQQVTLSCSPISGHRSVSWYQQTPGQGLQFLFEYFSETQRNKGNFPGRFSGRQFSNSRSEMNVSTLELGDSALYLCASSGYGDEQFFGPGTRLTVL.

The chain links TRBV6-5 to TRBJ1-1, with D possibly TRBD1 on 5 matching bases. Germline V gene sequence: CDR1 MNHEY, CDR2 SVGAGI. Trimming took 0 bases from V and 7 from J, leaving 9 bases between them. The CDR3 is 13 residues long. Here the CDR3 reads CASSYSSGREAFF. The CDR3 DNA follows: TGTGCCAGCAGTTACTCGTCAGGGCGTGAAGCTTTCTTT.